The 4 T cell receptor beta chains listed next were all sequenced from one sample in a study of human T cells and chemical hapten exposure. MiXCR, run by TCRdb on the RACE reads, gives a single entry per CDR3 protein. The data hold 35,000 to 55,000 distinct CDR3 sequences, with approximately 9.5% observed a single time. As for time point: patch test 2, 6 weeks after DPC sensitization. Treatment denoted: therapeutic diphenylcyclopropenone sensitization with weekly scalp DPC. The starting material, unfractionated whole blood, was used for total RNA extraction. Sequencing used whole blood, obtained in connection with sensitization to the hapten diphenylcyclopropenone (DPC). These receptors all stem from a woman under 40 with alopecia areata. Some clones in this sample may be carry-over from other donors' samples.

This clonotype showed up just a few times. The chain combines TRBV2 with TRBJ2-7; maybe TRBD1 (6 bases). The CDR3 is 13 amino acids. V was pared by 8 bases and J by 3 bases, with 14 bases between. Per the germline V gene, CDR1 is SNHLY and CDR2 is FYNNEI. The CDR3, as DNA: TGTGCCAGCGACAGGCAACCAGTCTACGAGCAGTACTTC. It encodes CASDRQPVYEQYF.

This clonotype has a handful of counts. The chain uses TRBV4-3 and TRBJ2-3, with D maybe TRBD2 (5 bases). Trimming took 1 base from V and 0 from J, leaving 8 bases between them. The germline V gene encodes CDR1 LGHNA and CDR2 YSLEER. The CDR3 loop spans 15 amino acids. For the CDR3, the DNA is TGCGCCAGCAGCCAAGCGGGAAGCAGCACAGATACGCAGTATTTT. It specifies CASSQAGSSTDTQYF.

This clonotype showed up many times. This rearrangement joins TRBV6-6 to TRBJ2-7; 11 nucleotides line up with TRBD1. In germline, CDR1 is MNHNY, CDR2 SVGAGI (reference sequence). After removal of 5 bases from V and 6 bases from J, the junction contained 3 bases not matched to a gene. The CDR3 is 13 amino acids. CDR3 loop: CASSGGQGVEQYF. The CDR3 nucleotides read TGTGCCAGCAGTGGGGGACAGGGGGTCGAGCAGTACTTC.

The genes are TRBV20-1 and TRBJ2-1; 9 bases map to TRBD2. Germline assignment: CDR1 DFQATT and CDR2 SNEGSKA (reference sequence). J gave up 5 bases and V 6 bases, and 5 bases lay outside the gene matches. The CDR3 totals 13 residues. This CDR3 is CSASSGVNNEQFF. The CDR3 DNA reads TGCAGTGCCTCTAGCGGGGTGAACAATGAGCAGTTCTTC.